These 10 T cell receptor beta chains share one sample of origin, sequenced in a study of control samples from healthy donors and cancer patients. Sequencing used immunoSEQ multiplex PCR; TCRdb keeps in-frame clones, though not all of them. The repertoire holds around 50,000 clones, with 85% to 95% as singletons. Source material: blood. These receptors were obtained from a man aged 30 to 45 in good health.

The V call is TRBV11-3, the J call TRBJ2-1; D uncertain. The germline V and J ends were trimmed by 1 base and 9 bases, with 7 bases remaining between them. The CDR3 runs 12 residues. The V gene's germline CDR1 is SGHNT and CDR2 YENEEA. The CDR3 reads CASSLGLGEQFF. The CDR3 DNA is TGTGCCAGCAGCTTAGGGTTGGGTGAGCAGTTCTTC.

This chain connects TRBV5-1 to TRBJ2-3; D not certain. CDR1 SGHRS and CDR2 YFSETQ come from the germline V gene. The CDR3 runs to 13 residues. The V end was cut by 5 bases, the J end by 4 bases, with 11 bases between. The CDR3 loop reads CASSPSVADTQYF. CDR3 nucleotide sequence: TGCGCCAGCAGTCCATCGGTGGCAGATACGCAGTATTTT.

The sample holds one count of this clone. The rearrangement links TRBV4-1 to TRBJ1-5; possible D gene TRBD1, 5 bases. Trimming removed 0 bases at V and 2 bases at J, with 14 bases between. The CDR3 is 17 residues long. Germline V CDR1 and CDR2: MGHRA, YSYEKL. CDR3 region: CASSQDLGGDGNQPQHF. The CDR3 DNA sequence: TGCGCCAGCAGCCAAGATCTTGGGGGGGATGGCAATCAGCCCCAGCATTTT.

V gene TRBV18 combines with J gene TRBJ1-1; weak D call: TRBD1 (5 bases). Between the trimmed V and J ends, which lost 6 bases and 1 base, there was a span of 18 bases. CDR1 KGHSH and CDR2 LQKENI come from the germline V gene. This CDR3 contains 16 residues. The CDR3 DNA is TGTGCCAGCTCGCCCGGCATGGGACTTCAGAACACTGAAGCTTTCTTT. It translates to CASSPGMGLQNTEAFF. Variable domain in full (rest from reference TRBV18 and TRBJ1-1): NAGVMQNPRHLVRRRGQEARLRCSPMKGHSHVYWYRQLPEEGLKFMVYLQKENIIDESGMPKERFSAEFPKEGPSILRIQQVVRGDSAAYFCASSPGMGLQNTEAFFGQGTRLTVV.

This sequence joins TRBV18 and TRBJ1-1, with 7 bases that match TRBD1. The trim removed 4 bases at V and 8 bases at J, leaving 7 bases unmatched. Germline V gene lookup returns CDR1 KGHSH and CDR2 LQKENI. The CDR3 extends over 13 amino acids. The CDR3: CASSQDRVQEAFF. The CDR3 DNA reads TGTGCCAGCTCACAAGACAGGGTTCAGGAAGCTTTCTTT.

On this clone itself: The junction and the germline gene differ at one end; a read error may be behind it. The chain employs TRBV18 and TRBJ2-7; D is unclear. CDR1 KGHSH and CDR2 LQKENI come from the germline V gene. This CDR3 is 13 amino acids long. CDR3 sequence reads: CASSPYSGYGQYF. The CDR3 DNA reads as TGTGCCAGCTCACCATACTCTGGCTACGGGCAGTACTTC.

The sample holds one count of this clone. The V call is TRBV9, the J call TRBJ2-7; D gene unclear. The CDR3 runs 12 residues. CDR1 and CDR2 (germline): SGDLS, YYNGEE. V gave up 5 bases and J gave up 6 bases, with 12 bases separating them. CDR3 residues: CASSGPWGEQYF. The CDR3 nucleotides read TGTGCCAGCAGTGGCCCCTGGGGCGAGCAGTACTTC.

This chain links TRBV28 with TRBJ2-3, with 8 bases identical to TRBD2. Looked up from germline, CDR1 is MDHEN and CDR2 is SYDVKM. The ends lost 8 bases at V and 6 bases at J; junction bases unmatched: 13. The length of the CDR3 is 15 residues. CDR3 in amino acids: CASCLKPGLGDTQYF. The CDR3, as DNA: TGTGCCAGCTGCCTTAAGCCGGGACTAGGCGATACGCAGTATTTT.

The genes are TRBV2 and TRBJ2-2; D is unresolved. The germline CDR1 and CDR2 sequences are SNHLY and FYNNEI. The CDR3 has 12 residues. Trimming shortened V by 6 bases and J by 8 bases, and 10 bases separated the two germline ends. CDR3 DNA: TGTGCCAGCAGGGGTATTGGAGGGGAGCTGTTTTTT. Translation: CASRGIGGELFF. Combining the CDR3 with reference TRBV2 and TRBJ2-2 gives the whole variable domain EPEVTQTPSHQVTQMGQEVILRCVPISNHLYFYWYRQILGQKVEFLVSFYNNEISEKSEIFDDQFSVERPDGSNFTLKIRSTKLEDSAMYFCASRGIGGELFFGEGSRLTVL.

This sequence joins TRBV6-5 and TRBJ2-7; D remains ambiguous. The CDR3 spans 14 residues. The V end lost 6 bases, the J end lost 2 bases, and 14 bases lay between the germline ends. Germline V gene data show CDR1 as MNHEY and CDR2 as SVGAGI. The CDR3 bases are TGTGCCAGCAGGCCTGCCAGCAGACCCTACGAGCAGTACTTC. Protein product: CASRPASRPYEQYF.